These 23 T cell receptor beta chains share one sample of origin, sequenced in a study of shared clonotypes between healthy human individuals. Sequenced by immunoSEQ multiplex PCR; TCRdb stores in-frame clones only, minus some. The table includes 2 million to 2.5 million clones, roughly 96% detected once. Sample: naive CD4+ T cells sorted from blood. Subset noted: CD45RA+ positively selected. The receptors originated from a man between 18 and 29 years old in good health.

This chain connects TRBV5-5 to TRBJ1-6, with D unresolved. The CDR3 spans 16 residues. The germline V gene encodes CDR1 SGHKS and CDR2 YYEKEE (reference sequence). Trimming took 0 bases from V and 7 from J, leaving 14 bases between them. CDR3 in amino acids: CASSLVPILGNSPLHF. As DNA, the CDR3 is TGTGCCAGCAGCTTGGTGCCGATCCTTGGGAATTCACCCCTCCACTTT.

The table lists this clone with a count of one. The V call is TRBV6-1, the J call TRBJ2-7, with TRBD1 matching over 7 bases. Trimming removed 2 bases from V and 3 bases from J; junction bases left unmatched: 7. This CDR3 region has 15 residues. Per germline, CDR1 MNHNS and CDR2 SASEGT. The CDR3 nucleotides are TGTGCCAGCAGTGAAAAGGGGGCCTCATTCTACGAGCAGTACTTC. It codes for CASSEKGASFYEQYF.

V and J are TRBV5-6 and TRBJ1-2; 7 positions match TRBD1. CDR3 length equals 16 residues. V was pared by 3 bases and J by 8 bases, with 16 bases of the junction left unmatched. Germline CDR1 is SGHDT and CDR2 is YYEEEE. The CDR3 is CASSSPLGGGNWGYTF. The CDR3, as DNA: TGTGCCAGCAGCTCACCCCTAGGAGGGGGCAACTGGGGCTACACCTTC.

The rearrangement joins TRBV6-1 to TRBJ2-3; 8 bases map to TRBD1. Germline V gene data show CDR1 as MNHNS and CDR2 as SASEGT. The CDR3 runs 15 residues. Trimming took 6 bases from V and 6 from J; bases not matched to a gene: 11. CDR3: CASRTGGGGADTQYF. As DNA, the CDR3 is TGTGCCAGCAGAACAGGGGGAGGAGGGGCTGATACGCAGTATTTT.

Note on this clone: Other nucleotide sequences from this sample produce the same CDR3. This sequence joins TRBV6-1 and TRBJ1-5, with D hard to call. Trimming removed 4 bases from V and 0 bases from J, with 7 bases in between. This CDR3 comprises 14 residues. Germline lookup yields CDR1 MNHNS and CDR2 SASEGT. This CDR3 reads CASSGQDSNQPQHF. The CDR3 nucleotides read TGTGCCAGCAGTGGACAAGATAGCAATCAGCCCCAGCATTTT.

The V call is TRBV6-6, the J call TRBJ2-3; D may be TRBD2 (7 bases). V gave up 5 bases and J gave up 2 bases, with 17 bases separating them. The CDR3 spans 16 residues. From germline, CDR1 is MNHNY and CDR2 SVGAGI (reference sequence). The CDR3 reads CASSTLGGGPTDTQYF. The CDR3 region has the DNA TGTGCCAGCAGTACCCTGGGGGGGGGCCCCACAGATACGCAGTATTTT.

The J gene is TRBJ2-7, the V gene TRBV19; D may be TRBD2 (6 bases). Germline V lookup: CDR1 LNHDA, CDR2 SQIVND (reference sequence). The V and J ends lost 10 bases and 4 bases respectively, with 17 bases between them. CDR3 length: 13 amino acids. The CDR3 reads CATSAGPRYEQYF. Here the CDR3 DNA reads TGTGCCACCTCCGCGGGGCCCCGATACGAGCAGTACTTC. The variable domain in full, with the rest retrieved from reference TRBV19 and TRBJ2-7, is DGGITQSPKYLFRKEGQNVTLSCEQNLNHDAMYWYRQDPGQGLRLIYYSQIVNDFQKGDIAEGYSVSREKKESFPLTVTSAQKNPTAFYLCATSAGPRYEQYFGPGTRLTVT.

V is TRBV28 and J is TRBJ1-1; 8 positions agree with TRBD1. Germline CDR1 MDHEN, CDR2 SYDVKM. This CDR3 has 12 amino acids. V lost 7 bases and J lost 4; bases outside the gene matches: 2. DNA for the CDR3: TGTGCCAGCAAAACAGGGGGCACTGAAGCTTTCTTT. It specifies CASKTGGTEAFF.

This chain links TRBV18 with TRBJ1-2; tentative D call: TRBD1 (5 bases). Trimming pared 2 bases from V and 8 bases from J, leaving 21 bases between. This CDR3 spans 16 amino acids. The V gene's germline CDR1 is KGHSH and CDR2 LQKENI. CDR3 residues: CASSPFGGQGGGGYTF. For the CDR3, the DNA is TGTGCCAGCTCACCATTTGGTGGACAAGGAGGAGGCGGCTACACCTTC.

The chain has TRBV9 and TRBJ2-6; D uncertain. The length of the CDR3 is 15 residues. With 0 bases removed from V and 4 bases from J, the gap between germline ends came to 8 bases. Germline loops: CDR1 SGDLS, CDR2 YYNGEE. CDR3 DNA: TGTGCCAGCAGCGTAGGTCCTGAAGGGGCCAACGTCCTGACTTTC. Amino acids: CASSVGPEGANVLTF. The variable domain in full, completed from reference TRBV9 and TRBJ2-6, reads DSGVTQTPKHLITATGQRVTLRCSPRSGDLSVYWYQQSLDQGLQFLIQYYNGEERAKGNILERFSAQQFPDLHSELNLSSLELGDSALYFCASSVGPEGANVLTFGAGSRLTVL.

The chain couples TRBV30 to TRBJ2-3; 11 positions agree with TRBD2. Germline CDR1 is GTSNPN and CDR2 is SVGIG (reference sequence). This CDR3 has 15 residues. The V segment lost 3 bases and the J segment 4 bases; nucleotides outside the gene matches: 6. CDR3 amino acids: CAWRRLAGSADTQYF. The CDR3 nucleotides are TGTGCCTGGAGGCGACTAGCGGGATCGGCAGATACGCAGTATTTT. Using reference TRBV30 and TRBJ2-3 for the parts outside the CDR3, the full variable domain is SQTIHQWPATLVQPVGSPLSLECTVEGTSNPNLYWYRQAAGRGLQLLFYSVGIGQISSEVPQNLSASRPQDRQFILSSKKLLLSDSGFYLCAWRRLAGSADTQYFGPGTRLTVL.

The chain joins TRBV18 to TRBJ2-1, with D hard to call. Trimming took 2 bases from V and 0 from J, leaving 8 bases between them. The CDR3 spans 15 residues. The germline V gene encodes CDR1 KGHSH and CDR2 LQKENI. The CDR3 spells CASSPSAFSYNEQFF. The CDR3 nucleotides read TGTGCCAGCTCACCATCGGCCTTCTCCTACAATGAGCAGTTCTTC.

The chain couples TRBV6-1 to TRBJ2-3; TRBD1 aligns across 7 bases. Germline-derived CDR1 and CDR2 are MNHNS and SASEGT. Losses at the gene ends were 4 bases for V and 2 bases for J; bases not matched to a gene: 12. This CDR3 contains 17 residues. This chain's CDR3 is CASSGHKGARSTDTQYF. CDR3 nucleotides: TGTGCCAGCAGTGGCCATAAGGGGGCGCGATCCACAGATACGCAGTATTTT.

The chain combines TRBV29-1 with TRBJ1-1, with D possibly matching TRBD1 (5 bases). The germline V gene has CDR1 SQVTM and CDR2 ANQGSEA. V gave up 2 bases and J gave up 3 bases, with 16 bases separating them. The CDR3 contains 15 residues. The chain's CDR3 is CSVEPQGGVDTEAFF. CDR3 nucleotides: TGCAGCGTTGAACCGCAGGGAGGGGTCGACACTGAAGCTTTCTTT.

The chain recombines TRBV11-2 with TRBJ1-1; 7 bases line up with TRBD1. CDR3 length equals 17 residues. V shed 5 bases and J 5 bases; nucleotides not matched to a gene: 17. Germline CDR1 reads SGHAT; CDR2 reads FQNNGV. CDR3 DNA sequence: TGTGCCAGCAGCCACGACAGGGTTGGTCTCGCGGGGACTGAAGCTTTCTTT. Translating gives CASSHDRVGLAGTEAFF.

The rearrangement links TRBV7-3 to TRBJ1-2; D is ambiguous. V shed 0 bases and J shed 10 bases, with 12 bases lying between them. This CDR3 has 13 amino acids. Germline loops: CDR1 SGHTA, CDR2 FQGTGA. The CDR3 nucleotides read TGTGCCAGCAGCTTAACGACTGGGCTCGACTACACCTTC. It specifies CASSLTTGLDYTF.

The chain has TRBV9 and TRBJ2-1, with 9 positions matching TRBD2. The junction had 4 bases not matched to a gene; V was cut back by 1 base and J by 5 bases. CDR1 SGDLS and CDR2 YYNGEE come from the germline V gene. The CDR3 is 15 residues long. This CDR3 is CASSVSSGTNNEQFF. The DNA of the CDR3 is TGTGCCAGCAGCGTATCTAGCGGGACTAACAATGAGCAGTTCTTC.

V usage is TRBV5-1 and J usage is TRBJ2-5; 8 nucleotides match TRBD1. Germline assignment: CDR1 SGHRS and CDR2 YFSETQ. After removal of 4 bases from V and 5 bases from J, the junction contained 4 bases not matched to a gene. CDR3 length: 13 amino acids. In nucleotides, the CDR3 is TGCGCCAGCAGCCGGACAGGGATGGAGACCCAGTACTTC. Encoded protein: CASSRTGMETQYF.

This chain uses TRBV4-1 with TRBJ2-7, with D maybe TRBD2 (6 bases). V was pared by 4 bases and J by 2 bases, with 15 bases between. The CDR3 runs 15 residues. CDR1 is MGHRA, CDR2 YSYEKL, per germline. Here the CDR3 DNA reads TGCGCCAGCAGCCCCCTCGGGCGGGGAACCTACGAGCAGTACTTC. Translated, it gives CASSPLGRGTYEQYF.

Of note for this clone: In the same sample, other DNA sequences code for this CDR3. The chain links TRBV6-5 to TRBJ2-7; TRBD2 matches at 11 bases. V trimming: 2 bases; J trimming: 4 bases; junction bases outside the gene matches: 1. This CDR3 is built from 14 residues. Per the germline V gene, CDR1 is MNHEY and CDR2 is SVGAGI. The CDR3 region is CASSYRTSGYEQYF. CDR3 DNA sequence: TGTGCCAGCAGTTACAGGACTAGCGGGTACGAGCAGTACTTC.

The chain is built from TRBV7-9 and TRBJ2-1; 11 positions agree with TRBD2. Germline values: CDR1 SEHNR, CDR2 FQNEAQ (reference sequence). The V gene end was trimmed by 4 bases and the J gene end by 3 bases; junction bases not matched to a gene: 5. This CDR3 contains 16 residues. The CDR3 DNA sequence: TGTGCCAGCAGCTCGATAGCGGGAGGGGGCTACAATGAGCAGTTCTTC. Translating it yields CASSSIAGGGYNEQFF. The full variable domain, completed using reference TRBV7-9 and TRBJ2-1, is DTGVSQNPRHKITKRGQNVTFRCDPISEHNRLYWYRQTLGQGPEFLTYFQNEAQLEKSRLLSDRFSAERPKGSFSTLEIQRTEQGDSAMYLCASSSIAGGGYNEQFFGPGTRLTVL.

V and J are TRBV2 and TRBJ1-1; 9 nucleotides match TRBD1. The CDR3 runs to 14 residues. In germline, CDR1 is SNHLY, CDR2 FYNNEI. V shed 11 bases and J 4 bases; nucleotides not matched to a gene: 11. Here the CDR3 reads CAPGGTGKVTEAFF. The CDR3 DNA reads as TGTGCCCCAGGGGGGACAGGGAAAGTCACTGAAGCTTTCTTT.

V and J are TRBV18 and TRBJ2-2; D is unclear. The length of the CDR3 is 12 residues. The V end was cut by 1 base, the J end by 7 bases, with 4 bases between. CDR1 KGHSH and CDR2 LQKENI come from the germline V gene. CDR3: CASSPRGGELFF. The CDR3 region has the DNA TGTGCCAGCTCACCACGGGGCGGGGAGCTGTTTTTT.